Presented here are 16 T cell receptor beta chains from one specimen sequenced in a study of shared clonotypes between healthy human individuals (dated by TCRdb to 2019 to 2021). Library method: the immunoSEQ multiplex PCR assay. TCRdb stores this immuneACCESS table with in-frame sequences only. Part of the clones is absent; in the studies checked, under half of the shortfall reflects unresolved V genes, and no reason is known for the rest. The sample has 1,400,000 or so clones on record, approximately 98.5% of them singletons. The ten biggest clones cover approximately 0.38% of the sample. Sequencing was done on a sample of naive CD4+ T cells sorted from blood. The cell subset or site label on this specimen signifies: CD45RA+ positively selected. Receptors were obtained from a young man in good health.

The chain links TRBV5-1 to TRBJ2-1; D not certain. The CDR3 is 15 residues long. V lost 2 bases and J 1 base, leaving 10 bases between the germline ends. The germline V gene has CDR1 SGHRS and CDR2 YFSETQ. CDR3 DNA sequence: TGCGCCAGCAGCTTCGGTAGACGGTCCTACAATGAGCAGTTCTTC. It yields the protein CASSFGRRSYNEQFF.

The chain carries TRBV11-2 and TRBJ2-2, with D maybe TRBD1 (6 bases). CDR1 and CDR2 from the germline V gene are SGHAT and FQNNGV. There are 16 residues in the CDR3. With 3 bases removed from V and 2 bases from J, the gap between germline ends came to 13 bases. The CDR3 loop reads CASSFYQGTNTGELFF. The CDR3 DNA is TGTGCCAGCAGCTTCTACCAGGGGACAAACACCGGGGAGCTGTTTTTT.

The chain is built from TRBV10-3 and TRBJ2-7; 7 bases fit TRBD2. V lost 8 bases, J lost 6 bases, and 10 bases stayed unmatched. The CDR3 sequence is 13 residues long. Germline lookup yields CDR1 ENHRY and CDR2 SYGVKD. The CDR3 sequence is CAISPAGSAEQYF. Here the CDR3 DNA reads TGTGCCATCTCCCCAGCGGGGTCCGCCGAGCAGTACTTC.

The chain carries TRBV27 and TRBJ2-7; maybe TRBD1 (5 bases). Looked up from germline, CDR1 is MNHEY and CDR2 is SMNVEV (reference sequence). The CDR3 is made up of 15 amino acids. Trimming shortened V by 4 bases and J by 6 bases, and 19 bases separated the two germline ends. In DNA form, the CDR3 reads TGTGCCAGCAGTTCTCCCCGGACACCCCCATTCGAGCAGTACTTC. Translating gives CASSSPRTPPFEQYF.

The chain recombines TRBV13 with TRBJ2-3; 11 nucleotides line up with TRBD2. The V gene's germline CDR1 is PRHDT and CDR2 FYEKMQ (reference sequence). This CDR3 is 13 amino acids long. The J segment lost 3 bases and the V segment lost 9 bases, leaving 2 bases of the junction unmatched. The CDR3 spells CASGLAGTDTQYF. The CDR3, as DNA: TGTGCCAGTGGACTAGCGGGTACAGATACGCAGTATTTT.

The genes are TRBV6-5 and TRBJ2-1, with D perhaps matching TRBD2 (6 bases). In germline, CDR1 is MNHEY, CDR2 SVGAGI. V lost 3 bases and J 3 bases, leaving 15 bases between the germline ends. The CDR3 has 16 amino acids. As DNA, the CDR3 is TGTGCCAGCAGTTATGTCGGGGGTTTACACTACAATGAGCAGTTCTTC. This encodes CASSYVGGLHYNEQFF.

The J gene is TRBJ1-1, the V gene TRBV2; D uncertain. Trimming removed 1 base from V and 3 bases from J, with 6 bases in between. Germline CDR1 and CDR2: SNHLY and FYNNEI. The CDR3 is made up of 13 amino acids. This CDR3 is CASSEDGYTEAFF. CDR3 nucleotides: TGTGCCAGCAGTGAAGACGGTTACACTGAAGCTTTCTTT.

CDR3 residues: CASSFWDSGMSVEQYF. The CDR3 DNA reads TGCGCCAGCAGCTTCTGGGATAGCGGGATGAGTGTCGAGCAGTACTTC. This chain joins TRBV5-1 and TRBJ2-7, with 8 bases identical to TRBD2. Germline V gene sequence: CDR1 SGHRS, CDR2 YFSETQ. After removal of 2 bases from V and 6 bases from J, the junction contained 13 bases not matched to a gene. The CDR3 has 16 amino acids.

The chain joins TRBV2 to TRBJ2-7; 9 nucleotides line up with TRBD2. This CDR3 region has 15 residues. The J segment lost 6 bases and the V segment lost 2 bases, leaving 8 bases of the junction unmatched. The V gene's germline CDR1 is SNHLY and CDR2 FYNNEI. CDR3 loop: CASSETLAGHLEQYF. The CDR3 DNA reads TGTGCCAGCAGTGAAACCCTAGCGGGACATCTCGAGCAGTACTTC.

The chain couples TRBV2 to TRBJ1-1; a weak D match, TRBD1 (5 bases). Germline V gene data show CDR1 as SNHLY and CDR2 as FYNNEI. Trimming took 6 bases from V and 0 from J, leaving 17 bases between them. CDR3 length equals 16 residues. The CDR3 spells CASSWGLVGMNTEAFF. In DNA form, the CDR3 reads TGTGCCAGCAGCTGGGGGTTGGTAGGAATGAACACTGAAGCTTTCTTT.

The rearrangement links TRBV29-1 to TRBJ1-2, with 8 bases matching TRBD1. Germline V CDR1 and CDR2: SQVTM, ANQGSEA. The CDR3 is made up of 11 amino acids. V shed 5 bases and J 10 bases; nucleotides not matched to a gene: 6. The CDR3 sequence: CSVKGTGNYTF. CDR3 bases: TGCAGCGTTAAAGGGACAGGAAACTACACCTTC.

The rearrangement links TRBV27 to TRBJ2-7; 8 bases agree with TRBD2. V lost 6 bases and J lost 0; bases outside the gene matches: 16. This CDR3 spans 18 amino acids. The germline V gene encodes CDR1 MNHEY and CDR2 SMNVEV (reference sequence). CDR3 region: CASSRRTSYVVSSYEQYF. The CDR3 region has the DNA TGTGCCAGCAGCCGCCGGACTAGCTACGTGGTAAGCTCCTACGAGCAGTACTTC.

The J gene is TRBJ2-3, the V gene TRBV5-1, with 7 bases matching TRBD2. Germline CDR1 and CDR2: SGHRS and YFSETQ. The CDR3 is 13 amino acids. V was pared by 4 bases and J by 9 bases, with 8 bases of the junction left unmatched. The CDR3 DNA reads TGCGCCAGCAGCCCAGACAGCGGGAACACGCAGTATTTT. Its translation is CASSPDSGNTQYF.

This clone is a singleton in its sample. The chain joins TRBV19 to TRBJ1-4; D is unresolved. The CDR3 length is 16 residues. Trimming shortened V by 7 bases and J by 0 bases, and 15 bases separated the two germline ends. The germline gives CDR1 LNHDA, CDR2 SQIVND (reference sequence). CDR3 coding DNA: TGTGCCAGTACCGACCAGCTACCTTCAACTAATGAAAAACTGTTTTTT. It yields the protein CASTDQLPSTNEKLFF.

The rearrangement links TRBV6-1 to TRBJ2-7, with D perhaps TRBD2 (6 bases). The CDR3 is 15 amino acids. V lost 4 bases and J 2 bases, leaving 15 bases between the germline ends. Germline values: CDR1 MNHNS, CDR2 SASEGT. The CDR3 region is CASSAASVRPYEQYF. CDR3 nucleotides: TGTGCCAGCAGTGCCGCTAGCGTTAGGCCCTACGAGCAGTACTTC.

This clone was seen once. This sample also contains other DNA sequences that code for the same CDR3. For the CDR3, the DNA is TGTGCCAGCAGCGTAGGAACTAGCGGGAGCACAGATACGCAGTATTTT. Its protein product is CASSVGTSGSTDTQYF. The chain has TRBV9 and TRBJ2-3, with TRBD2 matching 9 bases. J lost 0 bases, V lost 0 bases, and 2 bases had no gene match. CDR3 size: 16 residues. Germline assignment: CDR1 SGDLS and CDR2 YYNGEE.